These T cell receptor beta chains were read from a single sample in a study of blood T cell repertoires in COVID-19. Data came from immunoSEQ multiplex PCR; TCRdb stores just in-frame clones and leaves some out. The sample holds fewer than 350,000 clones, about nine tenths seen once. Sequencing was performed on PBMCs or T cells enriched from blood (not recorded which). All receptors come from a woman between 25 and 40 years old with acute COVID-19. Each CDR3 is given with its conserved first and last residue. Fields, in order: V gene, clone size, J gene, D gene, CDR3 DNA, CDR3 protein. A D gene is named only where the DNA matches it firmly. Only part of the rows carry a size: once, few, many, or a class if the clone is expanded.

v_call: TRBV6-2/TRBV6-3
clone_size: -
j_call: TRBJ2-7
d_call: TRBD1
cdr3_nt: TGTGCCAGCAGTTCGGGACAGGGCTACGAGCAGTACTTC
cdr3_aa: CASSSGQGYEQYF

v_call: TRBV28
clone_size: few
j_call: TRBJ2-4
d_call: -
cdr3_nt: TGTGCCAGCAGCAACGCAGCAACAGGGTTAGGATACTTC
cdr3_aa: CASSNAATGLGYF

v_call: TRBV3-1/TRBV3-2
clone_size: -
j_call: TRBJ2-7
d_call: TRBD2
cdr3_nt: TGTGCCAGCAGCCTTCAGGGAGCGGGAGGGTGGTACGAGCAGTACTTC
cdr3_aa: CASSLQGAGGWYEQYF

v_call: TRBV30
clone_size: -
j_call: TRBJ1-4
d_call: -
cdr3_nt: TGTGCCTGGACACAGTGGGCAACTAATGAAAAACTGTTTTTT
cdr3_aa: CAWTQWATNEKLFF

v_call: TRBV28
clone_size: -
j_call: TRBJ1-6
d_call: TRBD1
cdr3_nt: TGTGCCAGCAGTAACCCGGGACAGGGGAATTCACCCCTCCACTTT
cdr3_aa: CASSNPGQGNSPLHF

v_call: TRBV28
clone_size: once
j_call: TRBJ2-1
d_call: -
cdr3_nt: TGTGCCAGCAGTTCGCCCCAGGGGCAGTTCTTC
cdr3_aa: CASSSPQGQFF

v_call: TRBV18
clone_size: -
j_call: TRBJ2-5
d_call: TRBD1
cdr3_nt: TGTGCCAGCTCACCACGCAGTTGGACAGGGGGCTCACAAGAGACCCAGTACTTC
cdr3_aa: CASSPRSWTGGSQETQYF

v_call: TRBV28
clone_size: -
j_call: TRBJ2-3
d_call: TRBD2
cdr3_nt: TGTGCCAGCACGATGGGTCAGGGAGGGACAGATACGCAGTATTTT
cdr3_aa: CASTMGQGGTDTQYF

v_call: TRBV7-9
clone_size: -
j_call: TRBJ2-7
d_call: TRBD1
cdr3_nt: TGTGCCAGCAGCTTAACTGGACAGGGCCCTAGCTCCTACGAGCAGTACTTC
cdr3_aa: CASSLTGQGPSSYEQYF

v_call: TRBV7-9
clone_size: -
j_call: TRBJ2-2
d_call: TRBD2
cdr3_nt: TGTGCCAGCAGCACGGGACTAGCGGAGGCGGGGGAGCTGTTTTTT
cdr3_aa: CASSTGLAEAGELFF

v_call: TRBV3-1/TRBV3-2
clone_size: -
j_call: TRBJ2-1
d_call: -
cdr3_nt: TGTGCCAGCAGCCAAGATTTTACGGTTGATGAGCAGTTCTTC
cdr3_aa: CASSQDFTVDEQFF

v_call: TRBV7-9
clone_size: -
j_call: TRBJ2-3
d_call: TRBD2
cdr3_nt: TGTGCCAGCGGCCCTACTAGCGGGGCCGGAGGTACGCAGTATTTT
cdr3_aa: CASGPTSGAGGTQYF

v_call: TRBV5-4
clone_size: -
j_call: TRBJ2-1
d_call: TRBD2
cdr3_nt: TGTGCCAGCACCGATCCATCACGGGAGGGCTCCTACAATGAGCAGTTCTTC
cdr3_aa: CASTDPSREGSYNEQFF

v_call: TRBV6-6
clone_size: -
j_call: TRBJ1-5
d_call: -
cdr3_nt: TGTGCCAGCAGTCAGGCCGAGACAGGCAATCAGCCCCAGCATTTT
cdr3_aa: CASSQAETGNQPQHF

v_call: TRBV10-3
clone_size: -
j_call: TRBJ1-1
d_call: -
cdr3_nt: TGTGCCATCAGTCCCCCCGGGACAAACACTGAAGCTTTCTTT
cdr3_aa: CAISPPGTNTEAFF

v_call: TRBV10-3
clone_size: -
j_call: TRBJ1-1
d_call: -
cdr3_nt: TGTGCCATCAAGAACCTAGATCTGAGCACTGAAGCTTTCTTT
cdr3_aa: CAIKNLDLSTEAFF

v_call: TRBV20-1
clone_size: once
j_call: TRBJ2-3
d_call: -
cdr3_nt: TGCAGTGCTAGTTTCGAGCGATACCGCACAGATACGCAGTATTTT
cdr3_aa: CSASFERYRTDTQYF

v_call: TRBV14
clone_size: few
j_call: TRBJ2-1
d_call: TRBD2
cdr3_nt: TGTGCCAGCAGCCAAGTAAGATGGGTAGCGGGAGTCCATGAGCAGTTCTTC
cdr3_aa: CASSQVRWVAGVHEQFF

v_call: TRBV24-1
clone_size: -
j_call: TRBJ2-4
d_call: -
cdr3_nt: TGTGCCACCAGTGATCGACCGGGACGGGGGAAAAACATTCAGTACTTC
cdr3_aa: CATSDRPGRGKNIQYF

v_call: TRBV7-2
clone_size: -
j_call: TRBJ2-2
d_call: TRBD2
cdr3_nt: TGTGCCAGCAGCTCGGGGGGAGGGAACACCGGGGAGCTGTTTTTT
cdr3_aa: CASSSGGGNTGELFF

v_call: TRBV19
clone_size: -
j_call: TRBJ1-5
d_call: TRBD1
cdr3_nt: TGTGCCAGTATGGACAGGGGGTATCAGCCCCAGCATTTT
cdr3_aa: CASMDRGYQPQHF

v_call: TRBV7-8
clone_size: once
j_call: TRBJ2-2
d_call: -
cdr3_nt: TGTGCCAGCAGCTTAGTGACACCAGAGAACACCGGGGAGCTGTTTTTT
cdr3_aa: CASSLVTPENTGELFF

v_call: TRBV5-4
clone_size: -
j_call: TRBJ1-2
d_call: -
cdr3_nt: TGTGCCAGCAGCTTGGCCTCCGGGGATCTGGGGGGCTACACCTTC
cdr3_aa: CASSLASGDLGGYTF

v_call: TRBV28
clone_size: -
j_call: TRBJ1-2
d_call: -
cdr3_nt: TGTGCCAGCAGTCCGTCAGGGTTTGGCTACACCTTC
cdr3_aa: CASSPSGFGYTF

v_call: TRBV29-1
clone_size: -
j_call: TRBJ1-2
d_call: -
cdr3_nt: TGCAGCGTTGAGGAGGGCGACTATGGCTACACCTTC
cdr3_aa: CSVEEGDYGYTF

v_call: TRBV6-5
clone_size: -
j_call: TRBJ2-7
d_call: TRBD2
cdr3_nt: TGTGCCAGCAGGCCTAGCGGAGGGAGCTCCTACGAGCAGTACTTC
cdr3_aa: CASRPSGGSSYEQYF

v_call: TRBV7-6
clone_size: -
j_call: TRBJ1-6
d_call: TRBD1
cdr3_nt: TGTGCCAGCAGCTTAACGAGGGGGACAGGGAATTCACCCCTCCACTTT
cdr3_aa: CASSLTRGTGNSPLHF

v_call: TRBV21-1
clone_size: -
j_call: TRBJ2-7
d_call: -
cdr3_nt: TGTGCCAGCAGCAAAGGGCCGGGGACTAGCGGGCATGTAGGGTACTTC
cdr3_aa: CASSKGPGTSGHVGYF

v_call: TRBV4-1
clone_size: -
j_call: TRBJ2-3
d_call: -
cdr3_nt: TGCGCCAGCAGCCAAGATGTGAGGGATTTCAGTACAGATACGCAGTATTTT
cdr3_aa: CASSQDVRDFSTDTQYF